The T cell receptor beta chain described here comes from a study of beta chain features in type 1 diabetes (dated by TCRdb to 2016 to 2019). Turning to the overall study: Mean age, gender distribution, total cell number and subset yield did not differ between patients and healthy donors. In the study, recently diagnosed type 1 diabetes patients and matched healthy donors were compared on the TCRB repertoires of their sorted circulating CD4+ T cell subsets. A total of around 110,000,000 sorted cells were examined across all samples, and RNA yield correlated strongly with the number of cells per subset. Regulatory and stem cell-like memory subsets were obtained from only 8 patients and roughly eight healthy donors, while naive and central memory subsets were obtained from all 30 or so donors.

Spanning cysteine to phenylalanine, the CDR3 consists of 13 amino acids. This entry keeps only the CDR3 DNA: 39 bases, framed from base 1. The V end gives up 10 bases and the J end 4 bases, leaving 5 bases in the junction not matched to a gene. CDR1 and CDR2 were assigned from the germline V gene as ENHRY and SYGVKD. Each donor gave one peripheral blood draw, averaging about 120 mL, which was collected into heparinised tubes. Using a panel that included CD45RO, CCR7, CD25, CD127, CD95 and CD27, naive, central memory, regulatory and stem cell-like memory CD4+ T cells were sorted on a BD FACSAria II. Every sorted population had a purity above 95%. Right away, PBMCs were isolated by Lymphoprep density gradient centrifugation and were stained directly, with no culture step. So that batch effects would be minimized, each experiment stained and sorted samples in pairs, pairing one healthy donor with one patient.

General study outcomes and caveats: Because cDNA was sequenced instead of genomic DNA, highly expressing activated cells could be over-represented, though the groups showed no difference in activation or CD3 levels. PCR may preferentially amplify shorter templates, but because patient and control samples were amplified and corrected together, any resulting skew would affect both groups equally. Naive, central memory and regulatory TCRB repertoires appeared to be more similar among patients than among healthy donors. A moderate but significant shortening of TCRB CDR3 length was observed in type 1 diabetes patients in all four CD4+ subsets. HLA sub-analyses involved small numbers of individuals, so any influence of HLA type on TCRB rearrangement remained unresolved. Patients with type 1 diabetes made fewer insertions and deleted more nucleotides at VDJ recombination sites, implying thymic rearrangement abnormalities.

The High Capacity cDNA Reverse Transcription Kit was used to reverse transcribe all of the isolated RNA, meaning that expressed TCRB transcripts were what got sequenced. Naive, central memory and regulatory T cell samples underwent deep immunoSEQ sequencing, averaging approximately 3.3 million total reads per sample. After sorted cells were lysed in RLT buffer, RNA was extracted with DNase-treated RNeasy Micro or Mini kits, with the choice depending on cell number. To prevent cross-contamination, every cell subset was processed on its own, while patient and healthy donor samples were processed together. TCRB sequences were amplified from cDNA with the immunoSEQ multiplex PCR, producing 87-bp fragments spanning the CDR3 region. Sequencing of the amplicons was performed on the Illumina HiSeq platform. The study's own analysis went as follows. Synthetic template baselines were used to correct PCR bias computationally, reads within Hamming distance 2 were collapsed, and singletons that could not be merged were discarded. Reads were aligned to IMGT to assign V, D and J genes, CDR3 length, and insertions or deletions at six rearrangement sites. Within each subset, clonotype counts were normalized to sorted cell number, after which true diversity and Gini coefficients were computed with the tcR R package. The overlap coefficient, calculated on TCRB nucleotide sequences, was used to measure repertoire sharing. This is the immuneACCESS table as TCRdb keeps it, with only in-frame sequences that have V and J called. A part of the clones is gone; compared with another copy, unresolved V genes explain less than half, and the rest is unexplained. V and J calls and clone size are those listed in that table; D and trimming were worked out from the DNA. This sample holds some 160,000 clones; around 8.6% were observed only once. In total, the top ten clones hold approximately 0.54% of the sample.

Only a few counts were recorded for this clone. Its cognate antigen has yet to be identified. No base qualities exist here, and no much larger clone lies one base off it. The clonotype originates from a young woman with type 1 diabetes. The sequencing input was central memory CD4+ T cells from blood. The sequence links TRBV10-3 to TRBJ2-7, with 12 bases in between that match TRBD1. For the CDR3, the sequence is CATGGQGAYEQYF. The DNA sequence reads TGTGCCACGGGGGGACAGGGGGCTTACGAGCAGTACTTC.